The 20 T cell receptor beta chains below were found in one sample sequenced in a study of blood T cell repertoires in COVID-19. Clones were sequenced by immunoSEQ multiplex PCR, and TCRdb holds only the in-frame ones, with some missing. The sample yields under 350,000 clones, around nine tenths seen once. The source material was peripheral blood. These receptors were obtained from a man aged 70-80 years with acute or convalescent COVID-19.

This clone appeared a single time. The chain employs TRBV5-1 and TRBJ1-3; 7 bases fit TRBD1. Germline CDR1 SGHRS, CDR2 YFSETQ. The V gene end was trimmed by 4 bases and the J gene end by 2 bases; junction bases not matched to a gene: 6. CDR3 length: 15 amino acids. The DNA of the CDR3 is TGCGCCAGCAGCAGGGAGACAGGGACTGGAAACACCATATATTTT. It yields the protein CASSRETGTGNTIYF.

This clone was recorded once. The V gene is TRBV7-9, the J gene TRBJ1-1; D might be TRBD1 (6 bases). Trimming left V 6 bases short and J 3 bases short, with 11 bases between. This CDR3 is 13 amino acids long. CDR1 and CDR2 from the germline V gene are SEHNR and FQNEAQ (reference sequence). As DNA, the CDR3 is TGTGCCAGCAGACAGGGAACATACACTGAAGCTTTCTTT. Encoded protein: CASRQGTYTEAFF.

The chain joins TRBV21-1 to TRBJ2-5; the D call TRBD2 from the table was never checked on the DNA. TRBV21-1 is a pseudogene. CDR3 size: 17 residues. The CDR3 protein is CASSKVVLGGSEETQYF. The CDR3 DNA sequence: TGTGCCAGCAGCAAAGTCGTCCTTGGCGGAAGTGAAGAGACCCAGTACTTC.

The chain has TRBV4-3 and TRBJ2-1; 7 positions match TRBD1. Germline lookup yields CDR1 LGHNA and CDR2 YSLEER. Trimming removed 3 bases from V and 2 bases from J; junction bases left unmatched: 4. This CDR3 region has 15 residues. As DNA, the CDR3 is TGCGCCAGCAGCCAGCGGACAGGTCCCTACAATGAGCAGTTCTTC. Translated: CASSQRTGPYNEQFF.

The V call is TRBV7-8, the J call TRBJ1-1, with 10 nucleotides matching TRBD1. CDR1 is SGHVS and CDR2 is FQNEAQ in the germline V gene. Trimming at V came to 6 bases and at J to 0 bases, leaving 7 bases not matched to a gene. This CDR3 is 16 amino acids long. CDR3 region: CASRFGQGVMNTEAFF. Here the CDR3 DNA reads TGTGCCAGCAGATTCGGACAGGGGGTCATGAACACTGAAGCTTTCTTT.

The chain is built from TRBV15 and TRBJ2-7; 7 bases are shared with TRBD2. CDR1 is LNHNV, CDR2 YYDKDF, per germline (reference sequence). The CDR3 is 14 residues long. With V trimmed by 1 base and J by 4 bases, 4 bases remained unmatched. The CDR3 DNA sequence: TGTGCCACCAGCAGAGCGGGGGGTACGTACGAGCAGTACTTC. Residues: CATSRAGGTYEQYF.

The CDR3 protein is CATSDPGTSGRIEQFF. The CDR3 nucleotides are TGTGCCACCAGTGATCCTGGGACTAGCGGGAGGATTGAGCAGTTCTTC. The chain links TRBV24-1 to TRBJ2-1; 15 bases agree with TRBD2. The V gene's germline CDR1 is KGHDR and CDR2 SFDVKD. V lost 3 bases, J lost 9 bases, and 5 bases stayed unmatched. The CDR3 consists of 16 residues.

The chain has TRBV6-5 and TRBJ1-2; 8 bases line up with TRBD1. V was clipped by 8 bases and J by 5 bases; unmatched bases: 4. This CDR3 has 12 amino acids. CDR1 is MNHEY, CDR2 SVGAGI, per germline. Here the CDR3 reads CASRDRPYGYTF. The CDR3 DNA reads as TGTGCCAGCCGGGACAGGCCTTATGGCTACACCTTC.

The J gene is TRBJ1-5, the V gene TRBV6-1, with TRBD1 identical over 8 bases. This CDR3 is 14 amino acids long. V lost 2 bases, J lost 5 bases, and 2 bases stayed unmatched. The V gene's germline CDR1 is MNHNS and CDR2 SASEGT. The DNA of the CDR3 is TGTGCCAGCAGTGAAAACAGGGGGTATCAGCCCCAGCATTTT. This translates into CASSENRGYQPQHF.

The chain employs TRBV6-2 or TRBV6-3 and TRBJ2-7; 14 bases align to TRBD2. The CDR3 spans 16 residues. J was trimmed by 6 bases and V by 3 bases; bases with no gene match: 7. Per the germline V gene, CDR1 is MNHEY and CDR2 is SVGEGT. The CDR3 region has the DNA TGTGCCAGCAGTTATCAAAAGACTAGCGGGAGGGCCGAGCAGTACTTC. Its protein is CASSYQKTSGRAEQYF.

The chain recombines TRBV9 with TRBJ1-2; no reliable D call. Per germline, CDR1 SGDLS and CDR2 YYNGEE. Trimming cost V 1 base and J 4 bases, with 14 bases left between them. The CDR3 runs 15 residues. As DNA, the CDR3 is TGTGCCAGCAGCGTAAGCATACAGCAGGCCTATGGCTACACCTTC. Its translation: CASSVSIQQAYGYTF.

About this clone itself: The sample has other DNA sequences that encode this CDR3 too. The chain employs TRBV19 and TRBJ2-5; 7 bases line up with TRBD1. Per the germline V gene, CDR1 is LNHDA and CDR2 is SQIVND (reference sequence). The CDR3 contains 14 residues. The V gene end was trimmed by 2 bases and the J gene end by 3 bases; junction bases not matched to a gene: 3. Here the CDR3 reads CASSINRGKETQYF. Written as DNA, the CDR3 is TGTGCCAGTAGTATAAACAGGGGTAAAGAGACCCAGTACTTC.

The gene calls are TRBV3-1 (or the pseudogene TRBV3-2) and TRBJ2-5, with TRBD2 identical over 10 bases. This CDR3 region has 17 residues. Germline-derived CDR1 and CDR2 are LGHDT and YNNKEL (reference sequence). The ends lost 3 bases at V and 4 bases at J; junction bases unmatched: 11. The CDR3 region has the DNA TGTGCCAGCAGCCACGCGGCCCTAGCGGGGGTTACAGAGACCCAGTACTTC. It yields the protein CASSHAALAGVTETQYF.

This clone is a singleton in its sample. The chain has TRBV5-1 and TRBJ2-1; 12 nucleotides agree with TRBD2. This CDR3 has 15 amino acids. The junction had 4 bases not matched to a gene; V was cut back by 3 bases and J by 6 bases. Germline assignment: CDR1 SGHRS and CDR2 YFSETQ. The DNA for the CDR3 is TGCGCCAGCAGCTGGACTAGCGGGGAGCTCAATGAGCAGTTCTTC. Translation: CASSWTSGELNEQFF. The variable domain in full, completed from reference TRBV5-1 and TRBJ2-1, reads KAGVTQTPRYLIKTRGQQVTLSCSPISGHRSVSWYQQTPGQGLQFLFEYFSETQRNKGNFPGRFSGRQFSNSRSEMNVSTLELGDSALYLCASSWTSGELNEQFFGPGTRLTVL.

The chain links TRBV5-5 to TRBJ1-1; a weak D match, TRBD1 (6 bases). The V end lost 6 bases, the J end lost 4 bases, and 16 bases lay between the germline ends. The length of the CDR3 is 14 residues. Germline CDR1 reads SGHKS; CDR2 reads YYEKEE (reference sequence). The DNA of the CDR3 is TGTGCCAGCATCCTACAGGGATCAGGCACTGAAGCTTTCTTT. It specifies CASILQGSGTEAFF.

The V call is TRBV5-1, the J call TRBJ2-6, with TRBD1 identical over 11 bases. The junction had 4 bases not matched to a gene; V was cut back by 4 bases and J by 1 base. The CDR3 consists of 17 residues. CDR1 and CDR2 from the germline V gene are SGHRS and YFSETQ. In DNA, the CDR3 is TGCGCCAGCAGCCCGGGACAGGGGGGATCTGGGGCCAACGTCCTGACTTTC. It is translated as CASSPGQGGSGANVLTF.

The chain is built from TRBV6-5 and TRBJ2-7; D gene unclear. This CDR3 region has 13 residues. Germline V CDR1 and CDR2: MNHEY, SVGAGI. V was cut by 6 bases and J by 2 bases, with 11 bases left in between. The CDR3 loop reads CASRAEITYEQYF. For the CDR3, the DNA is TGTGCCAGCAGAGCCGAAATCACCTACGAGCAGTACTTC.

This clone is a singleton in its sample. This rearrangement joins TRBV5-6 to TRBJ2-7, with D uncertain. Trimming took 4 bases from V and 8 from J, leaving 13 bases between them. The CDR3 covers 12 residues. CDR1 and CDR2 from the germline V gene are SGHDT and YYEEEE. The CDR3 sequence: CASSQAPTKQYF. Here the CDR3 DNA reads TGTGCCAGCAGCCAAGCCCCTACCAAGCAGTACTTC.

This clone came up a few times. The CDR3, as DNA: TGCGCCAGCAGCGCTGGACAGGGAGAAGCTTTCTTT. Translating gives CASSAGQGEAFF. This chain connects TRBV5-1 to TRBJ1-1, with TRBD1 matching 8 bases. Germline V CDR1 and CDR2: SGHRS, YFSETQ. V was pared by 4 bases and J by 8 bases, with 4 bases of the junction left unmatched. The CDR3 has 12 residues.

The chain carries TRBV4-1 and TRBJ1-6; D call uncertain. This CDR3 has 17 amino acids. Per germline, CDR1 MGHRA and CDR2 YSYEKL. Trimming took 0 bases from V and 6 from J, leaving 15 bases between them. The CDR3 spells CASSQDYEGTINSPLHF. CDR3 sequence (DNA): TGCGCCAGCAGCCAAGATTATGAGGGCACTATTAATTCACCCCTCCACTTT.